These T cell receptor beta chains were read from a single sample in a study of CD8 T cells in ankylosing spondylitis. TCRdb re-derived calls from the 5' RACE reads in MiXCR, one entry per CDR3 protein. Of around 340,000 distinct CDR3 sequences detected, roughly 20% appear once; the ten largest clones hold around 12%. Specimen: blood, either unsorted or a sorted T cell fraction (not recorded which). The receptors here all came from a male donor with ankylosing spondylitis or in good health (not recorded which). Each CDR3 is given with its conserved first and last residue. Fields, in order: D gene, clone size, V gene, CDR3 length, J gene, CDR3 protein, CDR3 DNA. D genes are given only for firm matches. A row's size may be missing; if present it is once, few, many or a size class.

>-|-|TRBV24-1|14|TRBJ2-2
CATSDLRSTGELFF
TGTGCCACCAGTGATTTGCGGTCAACCGGGGAGCTGTTTTTT
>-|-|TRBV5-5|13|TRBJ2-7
CARSPWLSYEQYF
TGTGCCAGGAGCCCTTGGCTCTCCTACGAGCAGTACTTC
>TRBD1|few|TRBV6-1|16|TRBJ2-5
CASSHGTDKDRETQYF
TGTGCCAGCAGCCATGGGACAGACAAGGACCGGGAGACCCAGTACTTC
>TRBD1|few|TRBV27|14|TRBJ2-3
CASSLGTGAGTQYF
TGTGCCAGCAGTCTAGGGACAGGGGCGGGTACGCAGTATTTT
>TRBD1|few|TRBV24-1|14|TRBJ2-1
CATGWDRGSNEQFF
TGTGCCACCGGATGGGACAGGGGGTCCAATGAGCAGTTCTTC
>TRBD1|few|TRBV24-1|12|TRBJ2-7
CATRGQGGEQYF
TGTGCCACTCGGGGACAGGGGGGCGAGCAGTACTTC
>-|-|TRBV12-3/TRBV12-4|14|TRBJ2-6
CASSYRPGANVLTF
TGTGCCAGCAGTTACAGGCCTGGGGCCAACGTCCTGACTTTC
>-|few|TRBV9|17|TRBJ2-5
CASSPSGEVTLQETQYF
TGTGCCAGCAGCCCCTCGGGAGAGGTGACATTGCAAGAGACCCAGTACTTC
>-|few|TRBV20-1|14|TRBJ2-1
CSASDLGSFNEQFF
TGCAGTGCTAGTGACTTGGGGTCATTCAATGAGCAGTTCTTC
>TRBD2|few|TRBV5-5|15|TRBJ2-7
CASSSTSGAFYEQYF
TGTGCCAGCAGCTCCACTAGCGGGGCATTCTACGAGCAGTACTTC
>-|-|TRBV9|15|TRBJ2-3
CASSVETIKTDTQYF
TGTGCCAGCAGCGTAGAGACTATTAAAACGGATACGCAGTATTTT
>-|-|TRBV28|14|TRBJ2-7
CASSLRQTDYEQYF
TGTGCCAGCAGTTTACGACAGACAGACTACGAGCAGTACTTC
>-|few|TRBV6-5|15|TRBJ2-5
CASSYSGVGQETQYF
TGTGCCAGCAGTTACTCGGGGGTGGGGCAAGAGACCCAGTACTTC
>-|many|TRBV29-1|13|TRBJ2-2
CSVERINTGELFF
TGCAGCGTTGAACGCATTAACACCGGGGAGCTGTTTTTT
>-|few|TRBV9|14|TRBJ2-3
CASSDWGSGDTQYF
TGTGCCAGCAGCGACTGGGGTTCAGGCGATACGCAGTATTTT
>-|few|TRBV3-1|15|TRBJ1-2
CASSQVESTLYGYTF
TGTGCCAGCAGCCAAGTCGAGAGTACGCTCTATGGCTACACCTTC
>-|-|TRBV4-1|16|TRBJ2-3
CASSQDPRVHTDTQYF
TGCGCCAGCAGCCAAGATCCCAGGGTTCATACAGATACGCAGTATTTT
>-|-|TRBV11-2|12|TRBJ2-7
CASSLMGYEQYF
TGTGCCAGCAGCTTAATGGGTTACGAGCAGTACTTC
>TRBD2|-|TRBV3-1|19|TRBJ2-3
CASSNTLLASGEDQNTQYF
TGTGCCAGCAGCAACACGCTATTGGCTAGCGGGGAGGATCAGAATACGCAGTATTTT
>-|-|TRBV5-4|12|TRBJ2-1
CASSSVRDEQFF
TGTGCCAGCAGCTCGGTGCGAGATGAGCAGTTCTTC
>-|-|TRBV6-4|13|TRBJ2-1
CASSDSLEGEQFF
TGTGCCAGCAGTGACTCACTAGAAGGTGAGCAGTTCTTC
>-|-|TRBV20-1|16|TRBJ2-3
CSASDILGGPTDTQYF
TGCAGTGCTAGTGATATTCTGGGGGGCCCCACAGATACGCAGTATTTT
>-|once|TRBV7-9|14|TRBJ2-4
CASSLVGRQDIQYF
TGTGCCAGCAGCTTAGTGGGGAGACAGGACATTCAGTACTTC
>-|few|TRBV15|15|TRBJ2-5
CATSRGWRAQETQYF
TGTGCCACCAGCAGAGGGTGGAGGGCTCAAGAGACCCAGTACTTC